The sequence of this T cell receptor (beta chain) was determined in a study of T-cell reconstitution after alpha-beta-depleted transplantation in children. Unique molecular identifiers were incorporated when the TCRbeta library was constructed. TCRdb re-analysed the PCR reads in MiXCR, keeping a single row per CDR3 protein. The profile shows 700,000 or so distinct CDR3 sequences, around 12% of them singletons. The TCR originated in a girl aged 2 to 10 with congenital amegakaryocytic thrombocytopenia, due to receive a stem cell transplant. Sequencing was performed on PBMCs, taken before TCRalphabeta/CD19-depleted stem cell transplant.

The DNA of the CDR3 is TGTGCCAGCTGTCCCGGGAGATACACAGATACGCAGTATTTT. It yields the protein CASCPGRYTDTQYF. The chain has TRBV12-3 or TRBV12-4 and TRBJ2-3, with TRBD2 as a possible D gene (6 bases). The CDR3 extends over 14 amino acids. Trimming shortened V by 8 bases and J by 2 bases, and 14 bases separated the two germline ends.